This entry describes one TCR beta chain. What it binds is unknown. This may come from a read error, since a much larger clone is one base off. The data were obtained in a study of molecular identifiers for immune sequencing clone quantification. Input for naive CD8 libraries was roughly 20,000 to 1,000,000 sorted cells; the RNA fraction used was 10%, 30% or 50%. The CDR3 contains 15 residues. Germline CDR1 and CDR2: LGHNA and YSLEER. Study-wide points: In naive cells, clones above 20 RNA copies held under 1% of molecules, whereas in effector cells they held over 97%.

MiXCR, applied by TCRdb to the PCR reads, yields one record per CDR3 protein. The sample includes approximately 590,000 distinct CDR3 sequences, around 25% of them seen just once. Sequenced: naive CD8+ T cells from blood, with Jurkat cell RNA spiked in. Subset indicated: FACS-sorted CD8+CD4-CCR7+CD45RA+ naive T cells. This TCR derives from a human donor in good health. Some libraries in this study had Jurkat cell RNA spiked in. The chain employs TRBV4-3 and TRBJ1-2; D call uncertain. CDR3 sequence (DNA): TGCGCCAACAGCCAAGAATGGTCAGGATACTATGGCTACACCTTC. Protein: CANSQEWSGYYGYTF.